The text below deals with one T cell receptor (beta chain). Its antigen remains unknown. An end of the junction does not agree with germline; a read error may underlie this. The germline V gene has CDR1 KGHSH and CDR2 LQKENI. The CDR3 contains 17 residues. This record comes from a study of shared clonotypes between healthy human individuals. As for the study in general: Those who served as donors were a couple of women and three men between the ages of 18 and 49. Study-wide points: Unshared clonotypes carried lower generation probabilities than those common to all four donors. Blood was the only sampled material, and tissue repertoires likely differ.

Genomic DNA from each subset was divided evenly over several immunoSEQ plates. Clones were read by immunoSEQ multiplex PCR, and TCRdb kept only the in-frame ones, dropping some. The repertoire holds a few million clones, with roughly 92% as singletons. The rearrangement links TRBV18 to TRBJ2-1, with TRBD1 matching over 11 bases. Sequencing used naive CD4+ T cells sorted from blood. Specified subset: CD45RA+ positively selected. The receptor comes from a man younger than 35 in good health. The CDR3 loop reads CASSPRPGQGVYDEQFF. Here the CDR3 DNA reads TGTGCCAGCTCACCAAGACCGGGACAGGGGGTCTACGATGAGCAGTTCTTC.